This is a list of T cell receptor beta chains from one sample in a study of T-cell reconstitution after alpha-beta-depleted transplantation in children. TCRdb reprocessed the PCR reads via MiXCR and lists one record per CDR3 protein. The sample contains hundreds of thousands of distinct CDR3 sequences, over 7.5% of which appear only once. The starting material was peripheral blood, obtained 360 days after TCRalphabeta/CD19-depleted stem cell transplant. These receptors were collected from a female patient aged 2-10 years who had a stem cell transplant for Fanconi anemia, so the T cells may come from the graft donor. Both conserved end residues are part of each CDR3. The D gene is left open where the match is weak. Part of the rows lack a size; the others show once, few, many or a class for expanded clones.

abundance: many; d_gene: TRBD1; v_gene: TRBV5-4; j_gene: TRBJ2-7; CDR3aa: CASSSGQGAQSSYEQYF; CDR3nt: TGTGCCAGCAGCTCGGGACAGGGGGCTCAGAGCTCCTACGAGCAGTACTTC
abundance: many; d_gene: NA; v_gene: TRBV7-8; j_gene: TRBJ2-1; CDR3aa: CASSLAFRQDNEQFF; CDR3nt: TGTGCCAGCAGCTTAGCGTTTCGGCAGGACAATGAGCAGTTCTTC
abundance: NA; d_gene: NA; v_gene: TRBV7-6; j_gene: TRBJ2-6; CDR3aa: CASSLIGARGANVLTF; CDR3nt: TGTGCCAGCAGCTTAATCGGGGCACGAGGGGCCAACGTCCTGACTTTC
abundance: NA; d_gene: TRBD1; v_gene: TRBV28; j_gene: TRBJ1-2; CDR3aa: CASSAGTDDPNNYGYTF; CDR3nt: TGTGCCAGCAGTGCCGGGACAGACGATCCGAATAACTATGGCTACACCTTC
abundance: few; d_gene: NA; v_gene: TRBV7-9; j_gene: TRBJ2-1; CDR3aa: CASSSTTKRDNEQFF; CDR3nt: TGTGCCAGCAGCTCGACGACCAAACGCGACAATGAGCAGTTCTTC
abundance: many; d_gene: TRBD1; v_gene: TRBV5-5; j_gene: TRBJ2-1; CDR3aa: CASSGTGVLYNEQFF; CDR3nt: TGTGCCAGCAGCGGAACAGGGGTACTGTACAATGAGCAGTTCTTC
abundance: NA; d_gene: NA; v_gene: TRBV20-1; j_gene: TRBJ1-1; CDR3aa: CSASPHHRVLTEAFF; CDR3nt: TGCAGTGCTAGCCCCCATCACAGGGTCTTGACTGAAGCTTTCTTT
abundance: NA; d_gene: NA; v_gene: TRBV6-6; j_gene: TRBJ2-2; CDR3aa: CASRYQTNGELFF; CDR3nt: TGTGCCAGCAGATATCAGACGAACGGGGAGCTGTTTTTT
abundance: NA; d_gene: NA; v_gene: TRBV25-1; j_gene: TRBJ1-2; CDR3aa: CAKTVVRSDYGYTF; CDR3nt: TGTGCCAAGACGGTGGTCCGGTCCGACTATGGCTACACCTTC
abundance: NA; d_gene: TRBD2; v_gene: TRBV28; j_gene: TRBJ2-5; CDR3aa: CASSGSGGPETQYF; CDR3nt: TGTGCCAGCAGTGGTAGCGGGGGGCCGGAGACCCAGTACTTC
abundance: few; d_gene: NA; v_gene: TRBV7-8; j_gene: TRBJ2-1; CDR3aa: CASSLTGYEQFF; CDR3nt: TGTGCCAGCAGCCTTACAGGGTATGAGCAGTTCTTC
abundance: many; d_gene: TRBD2; v_gene: TRBV12-3/TRBV12-4; j_gene: TRBJ2-7; CDR3aa: CASSPSKGLAGDYEQYF; CDR3nt: TGTGCCAGCAGTCCTAGCAAGGGACTAGCGGGAGATTACGAGCAGTACTTC
abundance: many; d_gene: TRBD2; v_gene: TRBV20-1; j_gene: TRBJ2-2; CDR3aa: CSAREAGGPYWELFF; CDR3nt: TGCAGTGCTAGAGAAGCGGGGGGGCCTTATTGGGAGCTGTTTTTT
abundance: NA; d_gene: NA; v_gene: TRBV18; j_gene: TRBJ2-7; CDR3aa: CASSPPRTGPPTVEQYF; CDR3nt: TGTGCCAGCTCACCTCCAAGGACGGGTCCTCCTACGGTAGAGCAGTACTTC
abundance: many; d_gene: NA; v_gene: TRBV28; j_gene: TRBJ2-3; CDR3aa: CASSSARTSTDTQYF; CDR3nt: TGTGCCAGCAGTTCGGCGCGGACTAGCACAGATACGCAGTATTTT
abundance: NA; d_gene: NA; v_gene: TRBV19; j_gene: TRBJ2-3; CDR3aa: CASSIDGRTDTQYF; CDR3nt: TGTGCCAGTAGTATTGATGGGAGAACAGATACGCAGTATTTT
abundance: many; d_gene: TRBD2; v_gene: TRBV29-1; j_gene: TRBJ2-1; CDR3aa: CSGTSGYNEQFF; CDR3nt: TGCAGCGGGACTAGCGGATACAATGAGCAGTTCTTC
abundance: many; d_gene: NA; v_gene: TRBV5-1; j_gene: TRBJ2-3; CDR3aa: CASSSPLGRTSTDTQYF; CDR3nt: TGCGCCAGCAGCTCACCACTGGGACGTACAAGCACAGATACGCAGTATTTT
abundance: many; d_gene: NA; v_gene: TRBV5-1; j_gene: TRBJ1-2; CDR3aa: CASSLVGGDYGYTF; CDR3nt: TGCGCCAGCAGCTTGGTGGGGGGCGACTATGGCTACACCTTC
abundance: NA; d_gene: NA; v_gene: TRBV25-1; j_gene: TRBJ1-3; CDR3aa: CASSWAATFNSGNTIYF; CDR3nt: TGTGCCAGCAGTTGGGCCGCTACTTTTAACTCTGGAAACACCATATATTTT
abundance: few; d_gene: NA; v_gene: TRBV4-2; j_gene: TRBJ1-6; CDR3aa: CASSQDLTVNNSPLHF; CDR3nt: TGTGCCAGCAGCCAAGATCTGACAGTGAATAATTCACCCCTCCACTTT
abundance: NA; d_gene: NA; v_gene: TRBV7-2; j_gene: TRBJ1-1; CDR3aa: CASSFGRRTEAFF; CDR3nt: TGTGCCAGCAGCTTCGGGAGGCGGACAGAAGCTTTCTTT
abundance: many; d_gene: NA; v_gene: TRBV28; j_gene: TRBJ1-2; CDR3aa: CASSFRGYGYTF; CDR3nt: TGTGCCAGCAGTTTTAGGGGCTATGGCTACACCTTC
abundance: many; d_gene: TRBD2; v_gene: TRBV20-1; j_gene: TRBJ2-7; CDR3aa: CSARDLDPSGSYEQYF; CDR3nt: TGCAGTGCTAGAGACCTAGATCCTAGCGGGAGTTACGAGCAGTACTTC
abundance: few; d_gene: NA; v_gene: TRBV6-5; j_gene: TRBJ1-6; CDR3aa: CASSSIEGVYNSPLHF; CDR3nt: TGTGCCAGCAGTTCGATAGAGGGGGTGTATAATTCACCCCTCCACTTT
abundance: few; d_gene: NA; v_gene: TRBV20-1; j_gene: TRBJ1-2; CDR3aa: CSADLPLGTTGYTF; CDR3nt: TGCAGTGCTGATCTACCCCTCGGGACAACCGGCTACACCTTC
abundance: NA; d_gene: NA; v_gene: TRBV7-9; j_gene: TRBJ1-6; CDR3aa: CASSAEGGSPLHF; CDR3nt: TGTGCCAGCAGCGCCGAGGGGGGTTCACCCCTCCACTTT
abundance: many; d_gene: NA; v_gene: TRBV3-1; j_gene: TRBJ2-5; CDR3aa: CASSSRLDQKETQYF; CDR3nt: TGTGCCAGCAGCTCGAGACTAGACCAAAAAGAGACCCAGTACTTC
abundance: NA; d_gene: NA; v_gene: TRBV6-1; j_gene: TRBJ1-1; CDR3aa: CASSEAEGYEAFF; CDR3nt: TGTGCCAGCAGTGAAGCGGAGGGATATGAAGCTTTCTTT
abundance: few; d_gene: TRBD2; v_gene: TRBV7-6; j_gene: TRBJ2-1; CDR3aa: CASSLGLAGGRGLDEQFF; CDR3nt: TGTGCCAGCAGCCTGGGACTAGCGGGGGGCCGAGGTTTGGATGAGCAGTTCTTC
abundance: many; d_gene: TRBD2; v_gene: TRBV28; j_gene: TRBJ2-7; CDR3aa: CASSGTSGRALSYEQYF; CDR3nt: TGTGCCAGCAGTGGGACTAGCGGGAGAGCCCTCTCCTACGAGCAGTACTTC
abundance: NA; d_gene: NA; v_gene: TRBV28; j_gene: TRBJ1-5; CDR3aa: CASSLKWGLGQPQHF; CDR3nt: TGTGCCAGCAGTTTAAAATGGGGTTTGGGTCAGCCCCAGCATTTT
abundance: many; d_gene: NA; v_gene: TRBV5-6; j_gene: TRBJ2-3; CDR3aa: CASSSAGTGTQYF; CDR3nt: TGTGCCAGCAGCTCCGCCGGGACGGGCACGCAGTATTTT
abundance: many; d_gene: NA; v_gene: TRBV20-1; j_gene: TRBJ1-6; CDR3aa: CSARTARGYSPLHF; CDR3nt: TGCAGTGCTAGAACTGCCCGTGGGTACTCACCCCTCCACTTT
abundance: few; d_gene: NA; v_gene: TRBV12-3/TRBV12-4; j_gene: TRBJ2-1; CDR3aa: CASSWIRPNEQFF; CDR3nt: TGTGCCAGCAGTTGGATCCGACCCAATGAGCAGTTCTTC
abundance: many; d_gene: TRBD2; v_gene: TRBV7-9; j_gene: TRBJ2-7; CDR3aa: CASSPGLAISYEQYF; CDR3nt: TGTGCCAGCAGCCCTGGACTAGCGATTTCCTACGAGCAGTACTTC
abundance: NA; d_gene: TRBD1; v_gene: TRBV2; j_gene: TRBJ2-1; CDR3aa: CASSDRGGPYNEQFF; CDR3nt: TGTGCCAGCAGCGACAGGGGAGGCCCCTACAATGAGCAGTTCTTC
abundance: NA; d_gene: NA; v_gene: TRBV6-1; j_gene: TRBJ2-1; CDR3aa: CASTPSPGELAYNEQFF; CDR3nt: TGTGCCAGCACTCCCTCCCCGGGAGAGTTAGCTTACAATGAGCAGTTCTTC
abundance: many; d_gene: NA; v_gene: TRBV27; j_gene: TRBJ2-1; CDR3aa: CASRTPGINNEQFF; CDR3nt: TGTGCCAGCAGGACTCCGGGGATTAACAATGAGCAGTTCTTC
abundance: many; d_gene: NA; v_gene: TRBV12-3/TRBV12-4; j_gene: TRBJ2-2; CDR3aa: CASPRRAGELFF; CDR3nt: TGTGCCAGCCCCCGGCGGGCCGGGGAGCTGTTTTTT
abundance: many; d_gene: NA; v_gene: TRBV7-9; j_gene: TRBJ2-3; CDR3aa: CASSSWGPLGTQYF; CDR3nt: TGTGCCAGCAGCTCTTGGGGGCCTCTAGGCACGCAGTATTTT
abundance: few; d_gene: NA; v_gene: TRBV15; j_gene: TRBJ1-1; CDR3aa: CATSRDLGGQAFF; CDR3nt: TGTGCCACCAGCAGAGATTTGGGGGGGCAAGCTTTCTTT